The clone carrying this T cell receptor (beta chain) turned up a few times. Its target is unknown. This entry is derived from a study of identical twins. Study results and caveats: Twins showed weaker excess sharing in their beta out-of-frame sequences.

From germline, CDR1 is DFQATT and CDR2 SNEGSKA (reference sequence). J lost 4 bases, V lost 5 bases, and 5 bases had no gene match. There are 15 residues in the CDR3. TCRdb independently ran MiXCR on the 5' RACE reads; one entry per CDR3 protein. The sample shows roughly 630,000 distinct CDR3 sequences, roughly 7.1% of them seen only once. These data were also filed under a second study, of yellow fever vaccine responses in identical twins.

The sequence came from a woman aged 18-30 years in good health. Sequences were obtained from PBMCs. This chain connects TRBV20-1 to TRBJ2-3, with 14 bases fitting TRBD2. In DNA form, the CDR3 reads TGCAGTGCTGGGACTAGCGGGGGTCATGCAGATACGCAGTATTTT. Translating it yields CSAGTSGGHADTQYF.